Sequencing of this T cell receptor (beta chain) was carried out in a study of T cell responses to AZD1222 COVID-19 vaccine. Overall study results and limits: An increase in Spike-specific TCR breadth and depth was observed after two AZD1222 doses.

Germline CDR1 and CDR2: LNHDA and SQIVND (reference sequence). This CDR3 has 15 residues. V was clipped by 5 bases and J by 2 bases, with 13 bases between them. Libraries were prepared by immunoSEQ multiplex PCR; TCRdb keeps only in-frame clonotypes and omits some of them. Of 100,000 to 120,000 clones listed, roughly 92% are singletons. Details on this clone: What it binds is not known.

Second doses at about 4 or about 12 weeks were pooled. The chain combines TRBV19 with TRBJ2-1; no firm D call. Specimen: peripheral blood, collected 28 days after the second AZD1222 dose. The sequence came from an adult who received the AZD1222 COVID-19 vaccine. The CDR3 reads CASSLYRGPYNEQFF. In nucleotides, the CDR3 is TGTGCCAGTAGTCTCTACCGAGGTCCCTACAATGAGCAGTTCTTC.